What follows is one T cell receptor (beta chain) and its context. The clone's antigen remains unknown. No base-level quality is on record; no much larger clone is a single base apart. The CDR3 regions of human TCRbeta chains were analyzed by immunosequencing. The study's own analysis went as follows. Repertoire TCRs were matched against a reference library of SARS-CoV-2-specific TCRs generated with the MIRA antigen-specificity platform. Breadth was defined as the fraction of unique TCRs that were SARS-CoV-2-associated, and depth was defined as the fraction of total T cells that were SARS-CoV-2-associated. Using the MIRA data, each spike-specific TCR was mapped to the spike region that the TCR reacts to and placed in a CD4 or CD8 class. Log10-transformed breadth and depth values were compared by one-way ANOVA with Sidak's multiple comparisons tests. Here the immuneACCESS table is served through TCRdb, limited to in-frame sequences with V and J called. Missing clones are a known gap in these copies; in checked studies unresolved V genes cover under half, and the rest lacks a known reason. V, J and clone size were drawn from that table, and D and trimming were deduced from the DNA. The sample records tens of thousands of clones, 86% of which are singletons. The ten largest clones capture 4.5% to 7% of the sample.

Sample time point, as interpreted from the label and publication: about 28 days (+/-7) after the second vaccine dose. AZD1222 recipients given second doses at about 4 weeks or at about 12 weeks were pooled, since spike-specific TCR depth and breadth were not found to differ between the two schedules. Vaccinee samples were obtained from the UK trials COV001 and COV002, which included a single-blind randomized controlled phase 2/3 trial of AZD1222 (ChAdOx1 nCoV-19) in healthy adults. For TCRbeta chain sequencing, PBMC samples from trial participants were taken at day 0 and at day 28 after the second dose. The record originates from a study of T cell responses to AZD1222 COVID-19 vaccine (dated by TCRdb to the early 2020s). Study-wide context: A total of about 250 trial participants underwent TCR sequencing, of whom roughly 210 had received two doses of AZD1222 and approximately 26 had received two doses of the MenACWY control vaccine. Trial participants were enrolled into age subgroups of 18-55, 56-69 and 70-plus years, which contained approximately 150, 28 and 58 TCR-sequenced participants, respectively.

Findings and caveats that apply to the study as a whole: The 56-69-year group was small, and its depth increase did not reach significance, likely because of low power. No day 14 peak-response samples were available, so repertoires were characterized only after the peak T cell response. The whole spike protein was spanned by vaccine-associated CD4 TCRs, and dominant responses were seen in regions 160-218 and 743-854. Conclusions about previously exposed vaccinees are limited, since just a handful of AZD1222 recipients were seropositive for SARS-CoV-2 at baseline. Participants were mostly white British, with more females than males. The authors suggested clonal diversity may have been underestimated. Reportedly, almost half of the unique spike-specific TCRs recognized epitopes lying outside the regions that are mutated in the B.1.351 and B.1.1.7 variants. After two AZD1222 doses, both the breadth and the depth of spike-specific TCRs were significantly higher than at day 0 and than in MenACWY recipients.

The sample consisted of peripheral blood, taken 28 days after the second AZD1222 dose. The receptor comes from an adult who received the AZD1222 COVID-19 vaccine.

The sequenced DNA: TGCAGCGTTGAAACCTCACAGGGGGCAACTAATGAAAAACTGTTTTTT. Translated, it reads CSVETSQGATNEKLFF. The sequence joins TRBV29-1 to TRBJ1-4; 8 nucleotides in the junction match TRBD1. V and J are trimmed by 2 bases and 0 bases, and the gene matches miss 5 bases of the junction. The CDR3, from cysteine to phenylalanine, totals 16 residues. Only the CDR3 DNA is retained, 48 bases long and in frame from the first base. The germline V gene gives CDR1 as SQVTM and CDR2 as ANQGSEA.